Below are 13 T cell receptor beta chains sequenced from a single sample in a study of CD8 T cells in Susac syndrome. Reverse transcription of roughly 0.5 to 1 ug RNA was performed with random hexamers. TCRdb redid the calling of the immunoSEQ multiplex PCR reads with MiXCR, one entry per CDR3 protein. The sample lists 75,000 or so distinct CDR3 sequences; over 85% were seen once. Sequencing input: CD8+ T cells from PBMCs. The receptor set was obtained from a human donor with Susac syndrome.

The chain has TRBV19 and TRBJ2-1; D perhaps matches TRBD1 (5 bases). Trimming stripped 3 bases from V and 8 bases from J, with 17 bases between. CDR3 length equals 15 residues. In germline, CDR1 is LNHDA, CDR2 SQIVND (reference sequence). The CDR3 loop reads CASSIAQGILYEQFF. The CDR3 nucleotides read TGTGCCAGTAGTATTGCGCAGGGAATTCTCTATGAGCAGTTCTTC.

This clonotype is a singleton in its sample. V gene TRBV28 combines with J gene TRBJ2-7; possibly TRBD2 for D (6 bases). CDR1 is MDHEN and CDR2 is SYDVKM in the germline V gene. This CDR3 comprises 14 residues. Trimming removed 7 bases at V and 2 bases at J, with 15 bases between. DNA of the CDR3: TGTGCCAGCAACCGGGAGTGGGCCACCTACGAGCAGTACTTC. As protein: CASNREWATYEQYF.

The chain uses TRBV7-8 and TRBJ1-1; the match to TRBD1 covers 7 bases. The V segment lost 1 base and the J segment 0 bases; nucleotides outside the gene matches: 5. The CDR3 spans 16 residues. The germline V gene has CDR1 SGHVS and CDR2 FQNEAQ. This CDR3 reads CASSLEAGGLNTEAFF. The CDR3 DNA reads as TGTGCCAGCAGCTTAGAGGCAGGGGGGCTGAACACTGAAGCTTTCTTT.

The rearrangement links TRBV13 to TRBJ1-1, with D hard to call. Germline V lookup: CDR1 PRHDT, CDR2 FYEKMQ (reference sequence). Trimming took off 5 bases at V and 0 bases at J, with 10 bases between the two ends. This CDR3 has 14 residues. The CDR3 region has the DNA TGTGCCAGCAGCGGTACAGAATTGAACACTGAAGCTTTCTTT. Its translation: CASSGTELNTEAFF.

J is TRBJ2-5 and V is TRBV19; D assignment may be TRBD1 or TRBD2 (5 bases each). Germline CDR1 LNHDA, CDR2 SQIVND (reference sequence). The V and J ends lost 3 bases and 2 bases respectively, with 13 bases between them. The CDR3 sequence is 15 residues long. Here the CDR3 DNA reads TGTGCCAGTAGTATCAGAGGGGTCCAGCAAGAGACCCAGTACTTC. It is translated as CASSIRGVQQETQYF. The variable domain in full, with the rest retrieved from reference TRBV19 and TRBJ2-5, is DGGITQSPKYLFRKEGQNVTLSCEQNLNHDAMYWYRQDPGQGLRLIYYSQIVNDFQKGDIAEGYSVSREKKESFPLTVTSAQKNPTAFYLCASSIRGVQQETQYFGPGTRLLVL.

The CDR3 nucleotides read TGCGCCAGCAGCTCGGCCGGGACTAGCGGACCGGATACGCAGTATTTT. As protein: CASSSAGTSGPDTQYF. The V and J genes are TRBV5-1 and TRBJ2-3, with 11 bases identical to TRBD2. This CDR3 comprises 16 residues. Germline lookup yields CDR1 SGHRS and CDR2 YFSETQ. V lost 3 bases to trimming and J lost 6 bases; unmatched junction nucleotides: 9.

The J gene is TRBJ2-5, the V gene TRBV10-3, with a possible D match to TRBD1 (5 bases). Trimming left V 4 bases short and J 3 bases short, with 12 bases between. The CDR3 totals 14 residues. Germline loops: CDR1 ENHRY, CDR2 SYGVKD. The CDR3 loop is CAISGGAPEETQYF. As DNA, the CDR3 is TGTGCCATCAGTGGTGGGGCGCCGGAAGAGACCCAGTACTTC.

V and J are TRBV7-2 and TRBJ2-1; the match to TRBD1 covers 7 bases. From germline, CDR1 is SGHTA and CDR2 FQGNSA. V lost 5 bases, J lost 8 bases, and 9 bases stayed unmatched. CDR3 length equals 14 residues. The CDR3 sequence is CASSPTYRGDEQFF. The CDR3 nucleotides read TGTGCCAGCAGCCCGACCTACAGGGGCGATGAGCAGTTCTTC.

In DNA, the CDR3 is TGTGCCAGCAGTTTCGTCCAGGTGAATGAGCAGTTCTTC. Translated: CASSFVQVNEQFF. The rearrangement uses TRBV12-3 or TRBV12-4 and TRBJ2-1; D gene unclear. The CDR3 covers 13 residues. The V and J ends lost 3 bases and 7 bases respectively, with 10 bases between them.

The chain combines TRBV19 with TRBJ2-3; D is unresolved. V was trimmed by 8 bases and J by 1 base, leaving 7 bases between them. Germline CDR1 is LNHDA and CDR2 is SQIVND (reference sequence). This CDR3 contains 12 residues. CDR3: CASQEGTDTQYF. The CDR3 region has the DNA TGTGCCAGTCAAGAAGGCACAGATACGCAGTATTTT.

The gene calls are TRBV9 and TRBJ2-7, with D hard to call. The length of the CDR3 is 15 residues. Germline CDR1 is SGDLS and CDR2 is YYNGEE. Trimming shortened V by 4 bases and J by 1 base, and 15 bases separated the two germline ends. The CDR3 spells CASSSQPSPSYEQYF. The CDR3 nucleotides are TGTGCCAGCAGCTCTCAGCCCAGTCCTTCCTACGAGCAGTACTTC.

The chain couples TRBV4-3 to TRBJ2-7; the match to TRBD1 covers 9 bases. Trimming at V came to 3 bases and at J to 3 bases, leaving 3 bases not matched to a gene. This CDR3 contains 14 residues. Per the germline V gene, CDR1 is LGHNA and CDR2 is YSLEER. The CDR3 protein is CASSHGTGFYEQYF. In DNA, the CDR3 is TGCGCCAGCAGCCATGGGACAGGGTTCTACGAGCAGTACTTC.

V is TRBV6-4 and J is TRBJ2-1; no clear D. This CDR3 region has 14 residues. V was pared by 0 bases and J by 8 bases, with 11 bases between. Germline CDR1 MRHNA, CDR2 SNTAGT. This CDR3 is CASSDSTGSDEQFF. Here the CDR3 DNA reads TGTGCCAGCAGTGACTCGACTGGATCAGATGAGCAGTTCTTC.